The 19 T cell receptor beta chains given below trace back to one sample, sequenced in a study of T cell responses to AZD1222 COVID-19 vaccine (dated by TCRdb to 2020 to 2022). The label giving this sample's time point can be read as: baseline before first vaccination. Library prep was done by the immunoSEQ multiplex PCR assay. Drawn from immuneACCESS, this table holds only the in-frame rearrangements with V and J called that TCRdb kept. Clones are partly lost; checked studies trace under half to an unresolved V gene and leave the rest unexplained. The sample table holds 100,000 to 150,000 clones, of which 88% were seen once. Around 6% of the sample belongs to the ten largest clones. Sequenced material: peripheral blood, taken on day 0 of AZD1222 vaccination. These receptor sequences come from an adult in good health.

CDR3 sequence: CASSLEGVNTEAFF. The DNA of the CDR3 is TGTGCCAGCAGCTTAGAGGGGGTGAACACTGAAGCTTTCTTT. The chain recombines TRBV13 with TRBJ1-1, with D possibly matching TRBD1 (6 bases). CDR1 is PRHDT, CDR2 FYEKMQ, per germline (reference sequence). The CDR3 is made up of 14 amino acids. V lost 1 base to trimming and J lost 0 bases, with 6 bases between them.

CDR3 amino acids: CASSLGGQTFYGYTF. The CDR3 DNA reads TGTGCCAGCAGTTTAGGGGGACAGACCTTCTATGGCTACACCTTC. The chain joins TRBV28 to TRBJ1-2; 7 bases align to TRBD1. The CDR3 sequence is 15 residues long. After removal of 2 bases from V and 4 bases from J, the junction contained 7 bases not matched to a gene. The germline V gene encodes CDR1 MDHEN and CDR2 SYDVKM.

This rearrangement joins TRBV20-1 to TRBJ1-3, with D unclear. Trimming removed 5 bases from V and 7 bases from J, with 9 bases in between. CDR3 size: 11 residues. The V gene's germline CDR1 is DFQATT and CDR2 SNEGSKA (reference sequence). Written as DNA, the CDR3 is TGCAGTGCTCGGACGTGGAACACCATATATTTT. This gives the protein CSARTWNTIYF.

V usage is TRBV7-9 and J usage is TRBJ1-1; 9 bases map to TRBD1. CDR3 length equals 14 residues. Trimming at V came to 4 bases and at J to 1 base, leaving 1 base not matched to a gene. Germline CDR1 reads SEHNR; CDR2 reads FQNEAQ (reference sequence). The CDR3 sequence is CASSWGQGNTEAFF. The CDR3 bases are TGTGCCAGCAGCTGGGGACAGGGGAACACTGAAGCTTTCTTT.

This CDR3 reads CASSLGQSDQPQHF. The CDR3 DNA follows: TGTGCCAGCAGCTTGGGACAATCAGATCAGCCCCAGCATTTT. This rearrangement joins TRBV5-5 to TRBJ1-5; D is ambiguous. The germline V gene encodes CDR1 SGHKS and CDR2 YYEKEE (reference sequence). Trimming left V 0 bases short and J 5 bases short, with 9 bases between. This CDR3 has 14 amino acids.

This chain links TRBV6-1 with TRBJ2-1, with D unresolved. This CDR3 region has 14 residues. Germline CDR1 reads MNHNS; CDR2 reads SASEGT. Trimming removed 2 bases at V and 0 bases at J, with 5 bases between. The CDR3 is CASSEKISYNEQFF. The CDR3 region has the DNA TGTGCCAGCAGTGAAAAGATCTCCTACAATGAGCAGTTCTTC.

The V and J genes are TRBV4-2 and TRBJ2-2; TRBD1 agrees at 12 bases. Per germline, CDR1 LGHNA and CDR2 YNFKEQ. The trim removed 6 bases at V and 5 bases at J, leaving 4 bases unmatched. The CDR3 has 15 amino acids. Here the CDR3 reads CASRGTGGETGELFF. The CDR3 DNA reads as TGTGCCAGCAGAGGGACAGGGGGCGAGACCGGGGAGCTGTTTTTT.

The chain joins TRBV5-6 to TRBJ2-3; D is unclear. CDR3 length equals 15 residues. Germline loops: CDR1 SGHDT, CDR2 YYEEEE. V shed 0 bases and J shed 6 bases, with 14 bases lying between them. CDR3 region: CASSLVGMQLDTQYF. The CDR3, as DNA: TGTGCCAGCAGCTTGGTAGGGATGCAATTGGATACGCAGTATTTT.

The rearrangement uses TRBV5-1 and TRBJ2-3; 10 bases are shared with TRBD1. The germline V gene has CDR1 SGHRS and CDR2 YFSETQ. CDR3 length: 16 residues. The V and J ends lost 0 bases and 2 bases, in that order; junction bases with no gene match: 3. Written as DNA, the CDR3 is TGCGCCAGCAGCTTGGCCGGGACAGGGGACACAGATACGCAGTATTTT. Protein product: CASSLAGTGDTDTQYF.

The sample holds a few counts of this clone. This chain uses TRBV9 with TRBJ1-2, with no clear D. Per germline, CDR1 SGDLS and CDR2 YYNGEE. V lost 3 bases to trimming and J lost 5 bases, with 17 bases between them. The CDR3 contains 15 residues. The CDR3 bases are TGTGCCAGCAGCGCGGAGGTGGGAAGTTCGTATGGCTACACCTTC. Protein: CASSAEVGSSYGYTF.

This rearrangement joins TRBV29-1 to TRBJ2-3; 7 nucleotides match TRBD1. This CDR3 region has 17 residues. After removal of 7 bases from V and 5 bases from J, the junction contained 21 bases not matched to a gene. Germline V CDR1 and CDR2: SQVTM, ANQGSEA. The CDR3 reads CSASSSGTAFKGDTQYF. The CDR3 region has the DNA TGCAGCGCCTCTTCCTCGGGGACAGCCTTTAAGGGAGATACGCAGTATTTT.

Written as DNA, the CDR3 is TGTGCCAGCAGTAGTCCTGTGAACACTGAAGCTTTCTTT. Translating gives CASSSPVNTEAFF. V is TRBV2 and J is TRBJ1-1, with unresolved D. V shed 5 bases and J shed 0 bases, with 7 bases lying between them. This CDR3 is 13 amino acids long. From germline, CDR1 is SNHLY and CDR2 FYNNEI.

This clone was observed once. This chain joins TRBV5-1 and TRBJ1-1; D is unresolved. V lost 6 bases and J 1 base, leaving 10 bases between the germline ends. CDR3 length: 13 amino acids. Per germline, CDR1 SGHRS and CDR2 YFSETQ. The CDR3 sequence: CASTENQNTEAFF. As DNA, the CDR3 is TGCGCCAGCACCGAAAACCAGAACACTGAAGCTTTCTTT.

This chain uses TRBV12-5 with TRBJ1-6, with 7 bases that match TRBD1. CDR1 and CDR2 from the germline V gene are LGHNT and FRNRAP. The junction had 9 bases not matched to a gene; V was cut back by 0 bases and J by 7 bases. The CDR3 loop spans 17 amino acids. The CDR3 region is CASGLVPPRGRNSPLHF. The CDR3 bases are TGTGCTAGTGGTTTGGTACCCCCGAGGGGGCGGAATTCACCCCTCCACTTT.

The genes are TRBV5-4 and TRBJ1-2; TRBD1 aligns across 8 bases. The J segment lost 7 bases and the V segment lost 4 bases, leaving 6 bases of the junction unmatched. CDR3 length equals 13 residues. Germline-derived CDR1 and CDR2 are SGHNT and YYREEE (reference sequence). CDR3 in amino acids: CASSRGQGGGYTF. In DNA, the CDR3 is TGTGCCAGCAGCCGAGGACAGGGTGGTGGCTACACCTTC.

Regarding this clone: Other nucleotide sequences in the sample specify the same CDR3. The chain recombines TRBV28 with TRBJ1-3, with unresolved D. This CDR3 comprises 13 residues. The ends were cut back, 1 base at V and 0 bases at J, with 1 base in the middle. Germline loops: CDR1 MDHEN, CDR2 SYDVKM. The CDR3 protein is CASSLFSGNTIYF. As DNA, the CDR3 is TGTGCCAGCAGTTTATTCTCTGGAAACACCATATATTTT.

The V call is TRBV6-5, the J call TRBJ2-7; D tentatively fits TRBD1 or TRBD2 (5 bases each). CDR3 length: 16 residues. Germline CDR1 reads MNHEY; CDR2 reads SVGAGI. Trimming took 2 bases from V and 6 from J, leaving 20 bases between them. CDR3 sequence (DNA): TGTGCCAGCAGTTACACCCCCCTGGGGGTGCACGGCGAGCAGTACTTC. Protein product: CASSYTPLGVHGEQYF.

This rearrangement joins TRBV11-3 to TRBJ2-1; the D is unclear. The germline V and J ends were trimmed by 5 bases and 1 base, with 12 bases remaining between them. The CDR3 length is 15 residues. In germline, CDR1 is SGHNT, CDR2 YENEEA. DNA for the CDR3: TGTGCCAGCAGCCTCCCGGCAGCTTCCTACAATGAGCAGTTCTTC. It is translated as CASSLPAASYNEQFF.

In DNA, the CDR3 is TGCAGTGCTAGTTTACGGACAGGGTTTGGATCACCCCTCCACTTT. Encoded protein: CSASLRTGFGSPLHF. The J gene is TRBJ1-6, the V gene TRBV20-1; 8 nucleotides line up with TRBD1. The CDR3 is 15 residues long. V shed 3 bases and J 10 bases; nucleotides not matched to a gene: 11. Germline V gene sequence: CDR1 DFQATT, CDR2 SNEGSKA (reference sequence).